What follows are 14 T cell receptor beta chains derived from one specimen sequenced in a study of shared clonotypes between healthy human individuals. TCRdb keeps only in-frame clones here, not all; method: immunoSEQ multiplex PCR. The data contain hundreds of thousands of clones, roughly 70% of them singletons. Sequencing was done on a sample of memory CD4+ T cells sorted from blood. Stated subset: CD45RA-negative fraction. The receptor set was obtained from a woman aged 30 to 39 in good health.

The chain uses TRBV9 and TRBJ2-3; TRBD2 aligns across 8 bases. Unmatched junction bases numbered 9, after V lost 4 bases and J lost 2 bases. Germline CDR1 reads SGDLS; CDR2 reads YYNGEE. The CDR3 runs 16 residues. CDR3 sequence: CASSPGLAGNTDTQYF. The CDR3 nucleotides are TGTGCCAGCAGCCCCGGTTTAGCGGGAAACACAGATACGCAGTATTTT.

This chain uses TRBV27 with TRBJ2-7; 13 nucleotides line up with TRBD2. CDR3 length equals 13 residues. Trimming took 5 bases from V and 7 from J; bases not matched to a gene: 2. Germline lookup yields CDR1 MNHEY and CDR2 SMNVEV (reference sequence). CDR3 in amino acids: CASSPGLAGEQYF. The CDR3 region has the DNA TGTGCCAGCAGTCCGGGACTAGCGGGAGAGCAGTACTTC.

CDR3 region: CASRIGQGRQTQYF. The CDR3 DNA reads as TGTGCCAGCAGAATCGGACAGGGGAGGCAGACCCAGTACTTC. The chain links TRBV6-5 to TRBJ2-5; 9 bases are shared with TRBD1. Germline assignment: CDR1 MNHEY and CDR2 SVGAGI. The CDR3 spans 14 residues. Trimming at V came to 6 bases and at J to 6 bases, leaving 8 bases not matched to a gene.

V usage is TRBV27 and J usage is TRBJ2-1; 7 positions agree with TRBD2. The CDR3 totals 15 residues. Germline V CDR1 and CDR2: MNHEY, SMNVEV (reference sequence). V lost 8 bases to trimming and J lost 4 bases; unmatched junction nucleotides: 11. CDR3 bases: TGTGCCAGCCGATCTAGCGGCCATCTTTACAATGAGCAGTTCTTC. Translation gives CASRSSGHLYNEQFF.

This clone has only a few counts. The chain is built from TRBV27 and TRBJ2-1; D may correspond to TRBD1 or TRBD2 (5 bases each). Germline V gene lookup returns CDR1 MNHEY and CDR2 SMNVEV (reference sequence). CDR3 length equals 17 residues. Trimming shortened V by 5 bases and J by 5 bases, and 22 bases separated the two germline ends. CDR3 residues: CASSIQSWGRKNNEQFF. DNA of the CDR3: TGTGCCAGCAGTATCCAGAGCTGGGGACGGAAGAACAATGAGCAGTTCTTC.

The J gene is TRBJ2-1, the V gene TRBV7-3, with 9 bases fitting TRBD2. Per the germline V gene, CDR1 is SGHTA and CDR2 is FQGTGA. J lost 5 bases, V lost 1 base, and 15 bases had no gene match. The CDR3 runs to 19 residues. The CDR3 reads CASSLIPGIRGTSNNEQFF. The CDR3 coding sequence is TGTGCCAGCAGCTTAATTCCGGGCATAAGGGGGACTAGCAACAATGAGCAGTTCTTC.

This clone was picked up many times. The CDR3 DNA follows: TGTGCCAGCAGCTTAGCAGGGTCCGGCACAGATACGCAGTATTTT. It is translated as CASSLAGSGTDTQYF. This chain connects TRBV7-8 to TRBJ2-3, with no clear D. Trimming pared 0 bases from V and 1 base from J, leaving 8 bases between. The germline V gene has CDR1 SGHVS and CDR2 FQNEAQ. The CDR3 runs to 15 residues.

The gene calls are TRBV2 and TRBJ2-5; 7 bases are a match to TRBD2. From germline, CDR1 is SNHLY and CDR2 FYNNEI. This CDR3 contains 16 residues. Unmatched junction bases numbered 10, after V lost 6 bases and J lost 0 bases. CDR3 DNA: TGTGCCAGCAGGAGCCCGAATCTAGCGGACCAAGAGACCCAGTACTTC. Protein: CASRSPNLADQETQYF.

V is TRBV2 and J is TRBJ1-5; the D is unclear. V was pared by 3 bases and J by 1 base, with 7 bases between. The CDR3 consists of 14 residues. In germline, CDR1 is SNHLY, CDR2 FYNNEI. CDR3 DNA sequence: TGTGCCAGCAGTGAGGCGCCCAGCAATCAGCCCCAGCATTTT. This gives the protein CASSEAPSNQPQHF.

The chain has TRBV5-1 and TRBJ1-2; D not certain. This CDR3 has 16 residues. Germline CDR1 SGHRS, CDR2 YFSETQ. Between the trimmed V and J ends, which lost 0 bases and 1 base, there was a span of 13 bases. As DNA, the CDR3 is TGCGCCAGCAGCTTGGGTGGCAGGAATGGTAACTATGGCTACACCTTC. Residues: CASSLGGRNGNYGYTF. Full variable domain (rest looked up from reference TRBV5-1 and TRBJ1-2): KAGVTQTPRYLIKTRGQQVTLSCSPISGHRSVSWYQQTPGQGLQFLFEYFSETQRNKGNFPGRFSGRQFSNSRSEMNVSTLELGDSALYLCASSLGGRNGNYGYTFGSGTRLTVV.

The chain joins TRBV11-3 to TRBJ2-1, with D possibly TRBD2 on 6 matching bases. The CDR3 runs to 15 residues. Trimming removed 6 bases from V and 0 bases from J, with 12 bases in between. CDR1 is SGHNT, CDR2 YENEEA, per germline. The CDR3 DNA is TGTGCCAGCAGTTCCCAGGGAGGCTCCTACAATGAGCAGTTCTTC. Translation gives CASSSQGGSYNEQFF.

This clone was seen only a few times. The chain employs TRBV6-5 and TRBJ2-3; no firm D call. This CDR3 contains 14 residues. With 0 bases removed from V and 3 bases from J, the gap between germline ends came to 7 bases. Germline V CDR1 and CDR2: MNHEY, SVGAGI. CDR3 bases: TGTGCCAGCAGTTACTCCCAGACGACAGATACGCAGTATTTT. Amino acids: CASSYSQTTDTQYF.

The genes are TRBV18 and TRBJ2-1; 9 bases agree with TRBD1. J was trimmed by 7 bases and V by 3 bases; bases with no gene match: 7. The CDR3 length is 15 residues. Germline V gives CDR1 KGHSH, CDR2 LQKENI. CDR3 nucleotides: TGTGCCAGCTCACCCGGGACAGGGAAGAGGAATGAGCAGTTCTTC. Residues: CASSPGTGKRNEQFF. Full variable domain (remainder filled in from reference TRBV18 and TRBJ2-1): NAGVMQNPRHLVRRRGQEARLRCSPMKGHSHVYWYRQLPEEGLKFMVYLQKENIIDESGMPKERFSAEFPKEGPSILRIQQVVRGDSAAYFCASSPGTGKRNEQFFGPGTRLTVL.

This clone was picked up a small number of times. V is TRBV11-2 and J is TRBJ1-5; D might be TRBD1 (5 bases). The germline gives CDR1 SGHAT, CDR2 FQNNGV. V gave up 5 bases and J gave up 5 bases, with 16 bases separating them. This CDR3 spans 15 amino acids. The CDR3 region is CASSPMGGTHQPQHF. The CDR3 nucleotides read TGTGCCAGCAGCCCCATGGGGGGGACGCATCAGCCCCAGCATTTT. The whole variable domain, filled in from reference TRBV11-2 and TRBJ1-5, reads EAGVAQSPRYKIIEKRQSVAFWCNPISGHATLYWYQQILGQGPKLLIQFQNNGVVDDSQLPKDRFSAERLKGVDSTLKIQPAKLEDSAVYLCASSPMGGTHQPQHFGDGTRLSIL.